The clone carrying this T cell receptor beta chain was counted once. As yet, its antigen is unknown. Germline V gene lookup returns CDR1 LNHDA and CDR2 SQIVND (reference sequence). V was trimmed by 4 bases and J by 1 base, leaving 7 bases between them. The length of the CDR3 is 13 residues. The method was immunoSEQ multiplex PCR; TCRdb's version includes in-frame clones alone and lacks a portion of them. Seen here are tens of thousands of clones, around 88% observed once, and the top ten hold over 8%. The sample is drawn from a study of T cell responses to AZD1222 COVID-19 vaccine. Study findings and constraints: The reported proportion of spike-specific TCRs targeting unmutated variant regions was nearly half. It should be noted that donors were predominantly white British and more often female, and clonal diversity was possibly underestimated.

The sequence derives from an adult who received the MenACWY meningococcal vaccine as a control. This chain uses TRBV19 with TRBJ1-1; D gene uncertain. The sequences come from peripheral blood, collected 28 days after the second dose of the MenACWY control vaccine. The CDR3 DNA follows: TGTGCCAGTAGTAATAATGGGAACACTGAAGCTTTCTTT. It is translated as CASSNNGNTEAFF.